These 14 T cell receptor beta chains originate from one sample sequenced in a study of vaccination effects on CD4 cells after COVID-19. No antigen has been assigned to these receptors. Repertoires were generated with immunoSEQ multiplex PCR, while TCRdb's copy carries only in-frame clones and drops some. The sample lists approximately 24,000 clones, approximately 83% occurring once. Expansion with viral peptide pools was applied to antigen-specific CD4+ T cells by the ViraFEST assay prior to sequencing. Once cultured for 10 days, the cells underwent separation to obtain CD4+ T cells. Vaccinees lacked prior SARS-CoV-2 infection and tested negative for nucleocapsid antibodies. The source material was CD4+ T cells from PBMCs cultured with HCoV-NL63 spike peptides, sampled before COVID-19 vaccination. These receptor sequences come from a human donor who received a COVID-19 vaccine.

The V and J genes are TRBV6-4 and TRBJ2-7; TRBD2 might be the D (5 bases). The CDR3 spans 15 residues. The V gene lost 6 bases and the J gene lost 3 bases, with 18 bases spanning the gap. Germline-derived CDR1 and CDR2 are MRHNA and SNTAGT. The CDR3 region is CASSRGRRKIYEQYF. The CDR3 DNA reads as TGTGCCAGCAGCAGAGGGCGACGGAAGATCTACGAGCAGTACTTC.

The rearrangement links TRBV27 to TRBJ2-7; 11 positions agree with TRBD2. Germline V gives CDR1 MNHEY, CDR2 SMNVEV (reference sequence). V gave up 0 bases and J gave up 3 bases; unmatched junction bases: 1. CDR3 length: 15 residues. CDR3 DNA: TGTGCCAGCAGTTTATCCCTAGCGGGGGGCTACGAGCAGTACTTC. As protein: CASSLSLAGGYEQYF.

The chain combines TRBV4-1 with TRBJ1-4; D ambiguous. The V end lost 3 bases, the J end lost 7 bases, and 15 bases lay between the germline ends. CDR1 and CDR2 (germline): MGHRA, YSYEKL. The CDR3 loop spans 15 amino acids. The CDR3 is CASSHIEGLGEKLFF. In DNA form, the CDR3 reads TGCGCCAGCAGCCACATTGAGGGCTTGGGTGAAAAACTGTTTTTT.

The rearrangement joins TRBV18 to TRBJ1-2, with D possibly being TRBD1 (5 bases). The CDR3 runs 16 residues. Trimming removed 2 bases from V and 8 bases from J, with 21 bases in between. CDR1 KGHSH and CDR2 LQKENI come from the germline V gene. In nucleotides, the CDR3 is TGTGCCAGCTCACCAGGTGGTCAGGGATTGGTCTCCGGCTACACCTTC. The encoded protein is CASSPGGQGLVSGYTF.

This sequence joins TRBV19 and TRBJ2-3, with a weak D call TRBD2 (6 bases). Trimming removed 1 base at V and 2 bases at J, with 10 bases between. The CDR3 consists of 15 residues. Per the germline V gene, CDR1 is LNHDA and CDR2 is SQIVND (reference sequence). CDR3 sequence reads: CASSIAGVVTDTQYF. CDR3 in DNA: TGTGCCAGTAGTATAGCGGGAGTAGTCACAGATACGCAGTATTTT.

The count of this clone is one. This rearrangement joins TRBV9 to TRBJ2-1; D not resolved. The V end was cut by 5 bases, the J end by 9 bases, with 12 bases between. Germline CDR1 reads SGDLS; CDR2 reads YYNGEE. The CDR3 runs to 12 residues. CDR3 in DNA: TGTGCCAGCAGAAAAATAGAGGCTGAGCAGTTCTTC. Translation gives CASRKIEAEQFF. The variable domain in full, completed from reference TRBV9 and TRBJ2-1, reads DSGVTQTPKHLITATGQRVTLRCSPRSGDLSVYWYQQSLDQGLQFLIQYYNGEERAKGNILERFSAQQFPDLHSELNLSSLELGDSALYFCASRKIEAEQFFGPGTRLTVL.

The rearrangement uses TRBV9 and TRBJ2-2; no clear D. CDR1 is SGDLS and CDR2 is YYNGEE in the germline V gene. CDR3 length: 15 amino acids. V was shortened by 0 bases and J by 7 bases, with 13 bases between the two germline ends. In nucleotides, the CDR3 is TGTGCCAGCAGCGTAGCGCCGTCTGCTATCGGGGAGCTGTTTTTT. Translated: CASSVAPSAIGELFF.

V usage is TRBV3-1 (or the pseudogene TRBV3-2) and J usage is TRBJ2-3; D possibly corresponds to TRBD1 (6 bases). V was cut by 4 bases and J by 1 base, with 15 bases left in between. The CDR3 loop spans 16 amino acids. Germline V CDR1 and CDR2: LGHDT, YNNKEL (reference sequence). The chain's CDR3 is CASSRGLGGRTDTQYF. The CDR3, as DNA: TGTGCCAGCAGCCGGGGTCTAGGGGGACGCACAGATACGCAGTATTTT.

This chain uses TRBV6-5 with TRBJ1-2; D uncertain. Germline CDR1 is MNHEY and CDR2 is SVGAGI. The V end was cut by 6 bases, the J end by 0 bases, with 8 bases between. The CDR3 contains 13 residues. The CDR3 region has the DNA TGTGCCAGCAGAACACCCGCTAACTATGGCTACACCTTC. It is translated as CASRTPANYGYTF.

In its sample, this clone ranks as medium-sized (0.01 to 0.1%). The V call is TRBV5-4, the J call TRBJ2-1; 14 bases map to TRBD2. The CDR3 extends over 15 amino acids. V was clipped by 4 bases and J by 9 bases; unmatched bases: 6. Germline V gene sequence: CDR1 SGHNT, CDR2 YYREEE (reference sequence). The chain's CDR3 is CASSPTSGRAPEQFF. CDR3 nucleotides: TGTGCCAGCAGCCCGACTAGCGGGAGGGCCCCTGAGCAGTTCTTC.

This clone was found a few times. The chain carries TRBV4-2 and TRBJ2-7; D gene ambiguous. Trimming stripped 0 bases from V and 0 bases from J, with 12 bases between. There are 16 residues in the CDR3. The germline CDR1 and CDR2 sequences are LGHNA and YNFKEQ. CDR3 bases: TGTGCCAGCAGCCAAGATCAGGTGTCCCCCTCCTACGAGCAGTACTTC. Residues: CASSQDQVSPSYEQYF.

This chain links TRBV4-1 with TRBJ2-7; weak D call: TRBD2 (5 bases). The CDR3 contains 15 residues. Germline loops: CDR1 MGHRA, CDR2 YSYEKL. V lost 3 bases and J lost 3, with 15 bases in between. CDR3 sequence (DNA): TGCGCCAGCAGCCAGCAGGAGGACTTGGGCTACGAGCAGTACTTC. Translated, it gives CASSQQEDLGYEQYF.

The chain has TRBV30 and TRBJ1-4; D possibly corresponds to TRBD1 (6 bases). The length of the CDR3 is 13 residues. In germline, CDR1 is GTSNPN, CDR2 SVGIG (reference sequence). V gave up 8 bases and J gave up 14 bases, with 24 bases separating them. CDR3 sequence (DNA): TGTGCCGGAAGACACGGGGGCCAGGTCAGGCTGTTTTTT. It yields the protein CAGRHGGQVRLFF.

CDR3 in amino acids: CASSQDLPPGGQDGYTF. CDR3 in DNA: TGTGCCAGCAGCCAAGATTTACCGCCGGGTGGACAGGATGGCTACACCTTC. The J gene is TRBJ1-2, the V gene TRBV3-1 (or the pseudogene TRBV3-2); 7 bases match TRBD1. This CDR3 is built from 17 residues. The germline V gene encodes CDR1 LGHDT and CDR2 YNNKEL (reference sequence). The V segment lost 0 bases and the J segment 6 bases; nucleotides outside the gene matches: 13.